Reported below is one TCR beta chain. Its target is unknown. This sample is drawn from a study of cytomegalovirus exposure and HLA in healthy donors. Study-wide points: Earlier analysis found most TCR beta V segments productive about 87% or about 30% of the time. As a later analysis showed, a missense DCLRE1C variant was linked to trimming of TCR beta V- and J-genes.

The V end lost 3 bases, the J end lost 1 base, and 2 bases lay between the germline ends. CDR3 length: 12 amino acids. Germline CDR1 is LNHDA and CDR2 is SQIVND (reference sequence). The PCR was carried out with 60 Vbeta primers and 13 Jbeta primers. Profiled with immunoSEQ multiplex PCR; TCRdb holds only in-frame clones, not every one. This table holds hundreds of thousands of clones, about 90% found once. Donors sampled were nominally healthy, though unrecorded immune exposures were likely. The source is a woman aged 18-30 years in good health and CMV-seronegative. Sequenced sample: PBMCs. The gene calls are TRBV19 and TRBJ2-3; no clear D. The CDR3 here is CASSIGTDTQYF. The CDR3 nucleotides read TGTGCCAGTAGTATCGGCACAGATACGCAGTATTTT.